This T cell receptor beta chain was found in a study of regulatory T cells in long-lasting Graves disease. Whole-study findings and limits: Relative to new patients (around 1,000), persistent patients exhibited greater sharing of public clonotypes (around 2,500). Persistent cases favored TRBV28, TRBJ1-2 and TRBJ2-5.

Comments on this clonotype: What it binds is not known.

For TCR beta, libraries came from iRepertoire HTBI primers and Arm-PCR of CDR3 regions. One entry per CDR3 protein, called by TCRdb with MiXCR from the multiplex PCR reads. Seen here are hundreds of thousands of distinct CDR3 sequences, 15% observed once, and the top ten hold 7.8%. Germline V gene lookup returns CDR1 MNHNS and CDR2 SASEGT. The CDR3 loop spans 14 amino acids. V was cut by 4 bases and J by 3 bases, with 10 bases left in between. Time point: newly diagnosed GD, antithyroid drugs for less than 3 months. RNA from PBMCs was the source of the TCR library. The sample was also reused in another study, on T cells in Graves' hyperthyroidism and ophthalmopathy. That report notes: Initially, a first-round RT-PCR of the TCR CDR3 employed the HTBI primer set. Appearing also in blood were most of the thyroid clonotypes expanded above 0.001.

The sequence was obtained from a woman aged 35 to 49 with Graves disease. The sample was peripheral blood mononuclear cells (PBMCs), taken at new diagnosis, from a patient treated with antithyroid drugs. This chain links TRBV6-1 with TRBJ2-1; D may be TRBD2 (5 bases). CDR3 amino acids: CASSGPLGYNEQFF. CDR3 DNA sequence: TGTGCCAGCAGTGGACCACTAGGCTACAATGAGCAGTTCTTC.